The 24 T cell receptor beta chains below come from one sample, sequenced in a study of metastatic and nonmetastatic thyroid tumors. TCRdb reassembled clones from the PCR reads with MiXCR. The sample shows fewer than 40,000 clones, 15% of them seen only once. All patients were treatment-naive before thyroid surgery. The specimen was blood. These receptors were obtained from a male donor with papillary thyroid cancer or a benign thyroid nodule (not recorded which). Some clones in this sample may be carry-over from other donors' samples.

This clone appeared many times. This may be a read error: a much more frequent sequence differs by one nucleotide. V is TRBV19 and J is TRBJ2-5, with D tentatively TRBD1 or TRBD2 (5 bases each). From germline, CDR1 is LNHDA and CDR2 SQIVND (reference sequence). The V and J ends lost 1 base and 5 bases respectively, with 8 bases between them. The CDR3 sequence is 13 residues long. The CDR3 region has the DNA TGTGCCAGTAGTATAGGGGACGGGGAGACCCAGTACTTC. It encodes CASSIGDGETQYF.

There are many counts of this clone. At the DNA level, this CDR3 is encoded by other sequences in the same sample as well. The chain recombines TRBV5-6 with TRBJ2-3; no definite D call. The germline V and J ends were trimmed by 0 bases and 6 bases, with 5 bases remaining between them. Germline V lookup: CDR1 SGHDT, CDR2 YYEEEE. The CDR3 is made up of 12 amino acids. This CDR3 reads CASSLAWDTQYF. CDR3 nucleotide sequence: TGTGCCAGCAGCTTGGCGTGGGATACGCAGTATTTT.

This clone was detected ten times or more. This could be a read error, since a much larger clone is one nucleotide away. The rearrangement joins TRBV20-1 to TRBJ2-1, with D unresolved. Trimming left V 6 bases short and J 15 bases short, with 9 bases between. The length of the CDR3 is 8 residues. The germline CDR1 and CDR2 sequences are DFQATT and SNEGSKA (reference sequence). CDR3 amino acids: CSATRVFF. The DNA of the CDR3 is TGCAGTGCAACTCGGGTGTTCTTC.

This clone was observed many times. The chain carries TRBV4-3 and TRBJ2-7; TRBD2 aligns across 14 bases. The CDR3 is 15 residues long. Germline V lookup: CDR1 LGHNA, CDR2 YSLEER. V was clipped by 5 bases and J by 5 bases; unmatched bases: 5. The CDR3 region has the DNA TGCGCCAGCAGCGGCAGACTAGCGGGAGGGGACGAGCAGTACTTC. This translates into CASSGRLAGGDEQYF.

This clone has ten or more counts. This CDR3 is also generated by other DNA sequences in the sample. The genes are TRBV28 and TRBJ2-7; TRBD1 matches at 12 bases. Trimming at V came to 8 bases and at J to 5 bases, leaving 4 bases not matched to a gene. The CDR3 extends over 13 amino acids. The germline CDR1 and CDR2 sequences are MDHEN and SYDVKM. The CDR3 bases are TGTGCCAGCGGGACAGGGGGCGCCCACGAGCAGTACTTC. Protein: CASGTGGAHEQYF.

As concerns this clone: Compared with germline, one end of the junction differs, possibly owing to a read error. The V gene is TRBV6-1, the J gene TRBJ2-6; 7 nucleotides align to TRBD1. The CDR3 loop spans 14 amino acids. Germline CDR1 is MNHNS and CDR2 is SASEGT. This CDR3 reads CASMTGSGANDLTF. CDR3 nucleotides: TGTGCCAGCATGACAGGGTCTGGGGCCAACGACCTGACTTTC.

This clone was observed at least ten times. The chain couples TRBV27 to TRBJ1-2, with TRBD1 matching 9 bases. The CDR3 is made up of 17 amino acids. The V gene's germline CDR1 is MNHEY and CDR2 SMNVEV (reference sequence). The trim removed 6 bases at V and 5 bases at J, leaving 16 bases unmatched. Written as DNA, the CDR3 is TGTGCCAGCAGCTCCTCAACGACCGGGACAGGGATTTATGGCTACACCTTC. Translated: CASSSSTTGTGIYGYTF.

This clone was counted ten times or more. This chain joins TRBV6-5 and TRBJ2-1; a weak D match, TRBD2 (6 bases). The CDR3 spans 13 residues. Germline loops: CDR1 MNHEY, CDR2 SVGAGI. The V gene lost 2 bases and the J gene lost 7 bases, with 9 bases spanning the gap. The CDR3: CASSYERANEQFF. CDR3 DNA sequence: TGTGCCAGCAGTTACGAGCGGGCGAATGAGCAGTTCTTC.

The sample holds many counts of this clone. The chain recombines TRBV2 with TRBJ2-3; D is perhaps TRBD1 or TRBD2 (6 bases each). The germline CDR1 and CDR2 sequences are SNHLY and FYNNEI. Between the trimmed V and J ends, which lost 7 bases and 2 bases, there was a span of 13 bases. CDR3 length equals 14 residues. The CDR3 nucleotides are TGTGCCAGCATGGAGGGGGTCTCCACAGATACGCAGTATTTT. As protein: CASMEGVSTDTQYF.

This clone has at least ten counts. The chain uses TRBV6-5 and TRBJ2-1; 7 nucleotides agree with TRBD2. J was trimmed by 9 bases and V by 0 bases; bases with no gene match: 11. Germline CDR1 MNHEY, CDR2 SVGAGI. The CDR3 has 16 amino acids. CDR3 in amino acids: CASSYSAGLGGGEQFF. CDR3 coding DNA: TGTGCCAGCAGTTACTCAGCGGGCCTTGGGGGGGGTGAGCAGTTCTTC.

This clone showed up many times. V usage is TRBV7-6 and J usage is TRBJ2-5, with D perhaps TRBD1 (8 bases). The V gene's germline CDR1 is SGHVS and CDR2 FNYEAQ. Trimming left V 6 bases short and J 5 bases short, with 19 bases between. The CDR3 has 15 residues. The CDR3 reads CASSLQGGVGETQYF. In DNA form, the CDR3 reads TGTGCCAGCAGTCTACAGGGGGGGGTAGGGGAGACCCAGTACTTC.

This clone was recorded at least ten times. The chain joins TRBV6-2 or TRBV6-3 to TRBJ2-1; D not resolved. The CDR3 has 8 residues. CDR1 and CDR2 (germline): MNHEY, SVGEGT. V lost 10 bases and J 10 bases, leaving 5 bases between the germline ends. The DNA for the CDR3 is TGTGCCACCGCGGAGCAGTTCTTC. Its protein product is CATAEQFF.

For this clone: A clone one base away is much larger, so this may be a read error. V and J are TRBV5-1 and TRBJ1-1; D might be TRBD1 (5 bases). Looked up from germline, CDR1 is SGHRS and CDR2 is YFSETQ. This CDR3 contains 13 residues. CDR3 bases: TGCGCCAGCAGCTTGGGACAGAAGACTGAAGCCTTCTTT. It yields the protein CASSLGQKTEAFF.

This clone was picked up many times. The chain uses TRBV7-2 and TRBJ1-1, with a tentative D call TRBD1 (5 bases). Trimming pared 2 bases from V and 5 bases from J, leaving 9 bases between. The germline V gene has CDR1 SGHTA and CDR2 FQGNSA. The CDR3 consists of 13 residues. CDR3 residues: CASSLRGKTEAFF. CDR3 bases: TGTGCCAGCAGCTTAAGGGGTAAGACTGAAGCTTTCTTT.

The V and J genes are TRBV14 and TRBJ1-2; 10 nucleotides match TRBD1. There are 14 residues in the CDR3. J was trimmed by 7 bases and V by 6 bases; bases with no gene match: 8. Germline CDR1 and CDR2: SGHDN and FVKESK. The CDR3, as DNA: TGTGCCAGCAGTTTCGACAGGGGGCAGTCTGGCTACACCTTC. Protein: CASSFDRGQSGYTF.

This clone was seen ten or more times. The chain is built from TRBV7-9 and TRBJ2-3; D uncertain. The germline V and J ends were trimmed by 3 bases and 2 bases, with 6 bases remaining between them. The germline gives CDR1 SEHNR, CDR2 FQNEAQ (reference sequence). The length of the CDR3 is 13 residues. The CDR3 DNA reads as TGTGCCAGCAGCTTGAAGGTCACAGATACGCAGTATTTT. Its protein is CASSLKVTDTQYF.

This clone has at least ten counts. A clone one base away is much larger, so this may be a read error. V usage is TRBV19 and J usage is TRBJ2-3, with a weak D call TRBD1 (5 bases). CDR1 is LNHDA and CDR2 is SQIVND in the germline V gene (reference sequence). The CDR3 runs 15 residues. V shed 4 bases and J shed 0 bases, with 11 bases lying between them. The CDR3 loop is CASSTARGSTDTQYF. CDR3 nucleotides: TGTGCCAGTAGTACAGCTAGGGGCAGCACAGATACGCAGTATTTT.

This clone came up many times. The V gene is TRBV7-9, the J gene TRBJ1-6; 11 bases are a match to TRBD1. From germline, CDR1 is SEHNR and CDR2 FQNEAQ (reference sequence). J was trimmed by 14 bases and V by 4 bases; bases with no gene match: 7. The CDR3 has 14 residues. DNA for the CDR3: TGTGCCAGCAGCTCCGGACAGGGGGCGGGCACCCTCCACTTT. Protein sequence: CASSSGQGAGTLHF.

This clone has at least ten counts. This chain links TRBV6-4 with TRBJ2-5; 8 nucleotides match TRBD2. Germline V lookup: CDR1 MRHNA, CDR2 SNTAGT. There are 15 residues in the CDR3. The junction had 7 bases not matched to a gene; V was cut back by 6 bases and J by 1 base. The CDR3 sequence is CASSPTGGSQETQYF. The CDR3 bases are TGTGCCAGCAGCCCCACGGGAGGGAGCCAAGAGACCCAGTACTTC.

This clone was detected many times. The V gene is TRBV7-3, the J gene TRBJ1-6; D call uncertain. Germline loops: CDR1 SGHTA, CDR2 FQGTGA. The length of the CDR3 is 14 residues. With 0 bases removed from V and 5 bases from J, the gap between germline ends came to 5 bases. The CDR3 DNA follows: TGTGCCAGCAGCTTAACAGGGAATAATTCACCCCTCCACTTT. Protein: CASSLTGNNSPLHF.

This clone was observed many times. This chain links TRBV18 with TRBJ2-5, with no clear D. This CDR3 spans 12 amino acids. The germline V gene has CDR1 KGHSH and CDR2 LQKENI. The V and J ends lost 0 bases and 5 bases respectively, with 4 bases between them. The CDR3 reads CASSPPLETQYF. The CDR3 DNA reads TGTGCCAGCTCACCACCTTTGGAGACCCAGTACTTC.

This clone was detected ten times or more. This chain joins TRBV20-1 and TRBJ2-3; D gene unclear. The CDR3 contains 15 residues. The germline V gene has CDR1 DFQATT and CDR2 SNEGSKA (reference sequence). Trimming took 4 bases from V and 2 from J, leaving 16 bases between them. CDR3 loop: CSAMTRWRNTDTQYF. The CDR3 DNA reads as TGCAGTGCTATGACACGCTGGCGAAACACAGATACGCAGTATTTT.

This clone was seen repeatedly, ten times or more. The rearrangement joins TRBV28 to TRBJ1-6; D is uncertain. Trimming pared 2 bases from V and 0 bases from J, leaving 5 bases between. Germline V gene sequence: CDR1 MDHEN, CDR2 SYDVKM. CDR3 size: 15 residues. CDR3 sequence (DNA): TGTGCCAGCAGTTTAGGGAGCTCCTATAATTCACCCCTCCACTTT. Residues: CASSLGSSYNSPLHF.

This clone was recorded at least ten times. The DNA of the CDR3 is TGTGCCAGCTCACCCGGGGGGACACGGAATGAAAAACTGTTTTTT. Protein product: CASSPGGTRNEKLFF. The chain couples TRBV18 to TRBJ1-4; D is perhaps TRBD1 (6 bases). V gave up 3 bases and J gave up 5 bases, with 13 bases separating them. Germline loops: CDR1 KGHSH, CDR2 LQKENI. The CDR3 is 15 residues long.